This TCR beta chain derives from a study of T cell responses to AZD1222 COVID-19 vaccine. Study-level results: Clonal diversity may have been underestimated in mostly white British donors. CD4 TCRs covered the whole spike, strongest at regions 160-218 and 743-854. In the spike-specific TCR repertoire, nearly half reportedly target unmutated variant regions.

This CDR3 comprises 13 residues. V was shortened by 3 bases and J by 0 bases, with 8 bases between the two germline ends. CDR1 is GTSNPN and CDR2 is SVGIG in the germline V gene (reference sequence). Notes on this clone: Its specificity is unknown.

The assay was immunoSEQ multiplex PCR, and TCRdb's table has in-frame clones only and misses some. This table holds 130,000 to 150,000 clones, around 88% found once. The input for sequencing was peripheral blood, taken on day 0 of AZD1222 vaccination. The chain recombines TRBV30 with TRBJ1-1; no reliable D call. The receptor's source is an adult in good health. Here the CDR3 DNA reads TGTGCCTGGAGAAGTCCCATGAACACTGAAGCTTTCTTT. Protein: CAWRSPMNTEAFF.